The entry below gives a single TCR beta chain sequence along with its context. The length of the CDR3 is 11 residues. The V end lost 4 bases, the J end lost 8 bases, and 5 bases lay between the germline ends. Germline V gene data show CDR1 as MGHDK and CDR2 as SYGVNS. This sample was included in a study of response to subunit inactivated influenza vaccine. TCRdb itself ran the RT-PCR reads through MiXCR, one entry per CDR3 protein. The sample includes 550,000 to 800,000 distinct CDR3 sequences, about 15% of them seen just once. The TCR sequence derives from a man aged 45-60 years who received an inactivated influenza vaccine. This material consisted of PBMCs from blood, taken approximately 13 days after vaccination. The chain carries TRBV25-1 and TRBJ1-4; D is uncertain. CDR3 nucleotide sequence: TGTGCCAGCAGTGTTCACGAAAAACTGTTTTTT. It translates to CASSVHEKLFF.